This T cell receptor beta chain is drawn from a study of cytomegalovirus exposure and HLA in healthy donors. General study findings and limits: Fewer N-insertions than the roughly 700-donor mean were reportedly shown by an Asian-associated ancestry cluster in a later analysis.

This clone has more than one count but fewer than ten. No antigen is known for it. The PCR contained 60 Vbeta and 13 Jbeta primers. The data were produced by immunoSEQ multiplex PCR, yet TCRdb's version contains in-frame clones alone and is incomplete. The sample lists under 200,000 clones; roughly four fifths were seen once. V was clipped by 1 base and J by 4 bases; unmatched bases: 1. This CDR3 has 14 residues. From germline, CDR1 is MNHEY and CDR2 SMNVEV (reference sequence). The chain uses TRBV27 and TRBJ2-7, with 10 nucleotides matching TRBD2. The receptor's source is a woman between 25 and 40 years old in good health and CMV-seropositive. The sample comprised PBMCs. CDR3 residues: CASSLLAGGYEQYF. The CDR3 DNA reads TGTGCCAGCAGTTTATTAGCGGGGGGATACGAGCAGTACTTC.